These 8 T cell receptor beta chains came from one sample sequenced in a study of blood T cell repertoires in COVID-19 (TCRdb year 2020). Library creation used the immunoSEQ multiplex PCR assay. TCRdb re-hosts the immuneACCESS table, in-frame sequences only. Its copies lack some clones; in the studies checked, an unresolved V gene accounts for under half of them, and the cause for the rest is not known. The sample has tens of thousands of clones on record, roughly 88% of them singletons. The ten top clones hold about a third of the sample. Sequenced material: peripheral blood. These receptors all stem from a woman older than 75 with COVID-19, enrolled during active disease.

This chain connects TRBV27 to TRBJ2-3; the D gene is possibly TRBD1 (5 bases). Germline CDR1 and CDR2: MNHEY and SMNVEV (reference sequence). The V end lost 2 bases, the J end lost 2 bases, and 14 bases lay between the germline ends. CDR3 length equals 16 residues. Written as DNA, the CDR3 is TGTGCCAGCAGTTTAAACCAGGGCCTCCTCACAGATACGCAGTATTTT. Protein: CASSLNQGLLTDTQYF.

The J gene is TRBJ1-1, the V gene TRBV5-4; D uncertain. Germline V gene sequence: CDR1 SGHNT, CDR2 YYREEE (reference sequence). Trimming cost V 4 bases and J 0 bases, with 4 bases left between them. The CDR3 runs to 12 residues. CDR3 region: CASSHVNTEAFF. Written as DNA, the CDR3 is TGTGCCAGCAGCCATGTGAACACTGAAGCTTTCTTT.

The chain recombines TRBV11-2 with TRBJ1-1; 7 positions agree with TRBD1. The CDR3 spans 15 residues. From germline, CDR1 is SGHAT and CDR2 FQNNGV. V gave up 4 bases and J gave up 1 base; unmatched junction bases: 6. The CDR3 DNA follows: TGTGCCAGCAGCTCCATGACAGGGTGGAACACTGAAGCTTTCTTT. This sequence encodes CASSSMTGWNTEAFF.

The chain links TRBV7-6 to TRBJ2-7, with 7 bases fitting TRBD2. This CDR3 is 15 amino acids long. Trimming took 0 bases from V and 2 from J; bases not matched to a gene: 4. CDR1 and CDR2 from the germline V gene are SGHVS and FNYEAQ. The CDR3 loop is CASSLAGGGPYEQYF. The CDR3 DNA follows: TGTGCCAGCAGCTTAGCGGGGGGGGGTCCCTACGAGCAGTACTTC.

The chain is built from TRBV10-1 and TRBJ2-2; 8 bases are a match to TRBD1. The V gene's germline CDR1 is WNHNN and CDR2 SYGVQD (reference sequence). The J segment lost 6 bases and the V segment lost 2 bases, leaving 8 bases of the junction unmatched. This CDR3 has 16 residues. The CDR3 is CASSEADRAQSGELFF. The CDR3 DNA reads TGCGCCAGCAGTGAGGCGGACAGGGCACAATCCGGGGAGCTGTTTTTT.

The chain employs TRBV5-4 and TRBJ2-5, with D maybe TRBD2 (6 bases). The V end was cut by 1 base, the J end by 2 bases, with 15 bases between. CDR3 size: 16 residues. Per germline, CDR1 SGHNT and CDR2 YYREEE (reference sequence). CDR3 sequence reads: CASSLNGRDSQETQYF. CDR3 DNA sequence: TGTGCCAGCAGCTTGAATGGTCGGGACTCTCAAGAGACCCAGTACTTC.

This clone was seen repeatedly, ten times or more. CDR3 residues: CASSSGARGLSQPQHF. CDR3 DNA: TGTGCCAGCAGCTCAGGCGCCAGGGGGCTGAGCCAGCCCCAGCATTTT. This sequence joins TRBV7-2 and TRBJ1-5; 8 nucleotides line up with TRBD1. Unmatched junction bases numbered 12, after V lost 4 bases and J lost 7 bases. The V gene's germline CDR1 is SGHTA and CDR2 FQGNSA. The CDR3 runs to 16 residues.

This clone appeared a few times. This rearrangement joins TRBV19 to TRBJ1-2; D may be TRBD1 (6 bases). V dropped 7 bases and J dropped 1 base, with 16 bases sitting between them. The CDR3 loop spans 15 amino acids. Germline V lookup: CDR1 LNHDA, CDR2 SQIVND (reference sequence). The DNA for the CDR3 is TGTGCCAGTACCAACAGGGACGGGAATAACTATGGCTACACCTTC. Translating gives CASTNRDGNNYGYTF.